Listed here are 30 T cell receptor beta chains from one sample, sequenced in a study of cytomegalovirus exposure and HLA in healthy donors. The PCR had 60 Vbeta and 13 Jbeta primers. Using immunoSEQ multiplex PCR, the repertoire was profiled, and TCRdb retains in-frame clones only, with some absent. The sample features fewer than 150,000 clones, with roughly 2% in its top ten. Material: PBMCs. These receptors all come from a woman aged 55-70 years in good health and CMV-seronegative.

This chain joins TRBV27 and TRBJ2-1, with 8 bases fitting TRBD2. Per germline, CDR1 MNHEY and CDR2 SMNVEV (reference sequence). Germline trimming cut 9 bases from V and 9 bases from J; bases unmatched to any gene: 10. This CDR3 contains 13 residues. The CDR3 sequence: CASRASGSSEQFF. CDR3 in DNA: TGTGCCAGTCGGGCGAGCGGGAGTTCTGAGCAGTTCTTC.

The chain recombines TRBV4-1 with TRBJ1-4, with 8 positions matching TRBD1. This CDR3 is built from 16 residues. V trimming: 6 bases; J trimming: 4 bases; junction bases outside the gene matches: 10. Per the germline V gene, CDR1 is MGHRA and CDR2 is YSYEKL. The CDR3 DNA follows: TGCGCCAGCAGGATGAACGGACAGGGTTATAATGAAAAACTGTTTTTT. This sequence encodes CASRMNGQGYNEKLFF.

The J gene is TRBJ2-5, the V gene TRBV2, with TRBD2 identical over 8 bases. Trimming removed 6 bases from V and 1 base from J; junction bases left unmatched: 7. The germline gives CDR1 SNHLY, CDR2 FYNNEI. This CDR3 is 15 amino acids long. The chain's CDR3 is CASRASGGFQETQYF. CDR3 sequence (DNA): TGTGCCAGCAGGGCCAGCGGGGGATTCCAAGAGACCCAGTACTTC.

J is TRBJ1-6 and V is TRBV7-9; TRBD1 matches 10 bases. Trimming cost V 4 bases and J 7 bases; bases outside gene matches: 4. The CDR3 has 15 residues. Per germline, CDR1 SEHNR and CDR2 FQNEAQ (reference sequence). The CDR3 reads CASSSTGQGNSPLHF. CDR3 coding DNA: TGTGCCAGCAGCTCGACGGGACAGGGGAATTCACCCCTCCACTTT.

The genes are TRBV4-1 and TRBJ1-5; D gene unclear. The CDR3 runs 13 residues. Per the germline V gene, CDR1 is MGHRA and CDR2 is YSYEKL. V lost 0 bases to trimming and J lost 5 bases, with 5 bases between them. The CDR3, as DNA: TGCGCCAGCAGCCAAGACCCCGATCAGCCCCAGCATTTT. Its translation: CASSQDPDQPQHF.

V usage is TRBV4-2 and J usage is TRBJ1-5; D is uncertain. Trimming removed 0 bases at V and 5 bases at J, with 14 bases between. This CDR3 region has 16 residues. The V gene's germline CDR1 is LGHNA and CDR2 YNFKEQ. As DNA, the CDR3 is TGTGCCAGCAGCCAAGAACTTACCCCGAGTGATCAGCCCCAGCATTTT. This codes for CASSQELTPSDQPQHF.

J is TRBJ1-2 and V is TRBV2, with D perhaps TRBD1 (5 bases). Germline V lookup: CDR1 SNHLY, CDR2 FYNNEI. The V end lost 6 bases, the J end lost 4 bases, and 6 bases lay between the germline ends. CDR3 size: 11 residues. The DNA of the CDR3 is TGTGCCAGCAGACAGGCCTATGGCTACACCTTC. It yields the protein CASRQAYGYTF.

V is TRBV7-3 and J is TRBJ2-6, with D tentatively TRBD1 (6 bases). The CDR3 runs 15 residues. Between the trimmed V and J ends, which lost 5 bases and 1 base, there was a span of 9 bases. Looked up from germline, CDR1 is SGHTA and CDR2 is FQGTGA. The CDR3 nucleotides are TGTGCCAGCAGCCCGCAGGGGTCTGGGGCCAACGTCCTGACTTTC. Protein: CASSPQGSGANVLTF. The full variable domain, in which reference TRBV7-3 and TRBJ2-6 provide the parts outside the CDR3, is GAGVSQTPSNKVTEKGKYVELRCDPISGHTALYWYRQSLGQGPEFLIYFQGTGAADDSGLPNDRFFAVRPEGSVSTLKIQRTERGDSAVYLCASSPQGSGANVLTFGAGSRLTVL.

The J gene is TRBJ1-5, the V gene TRBV21-1. TRBV21-1 is given as a pseudogene. This CDR3 region has 19 residues. The CDR3 region is CASSREPGRWDIGNQPQHF. In DNA form, the CDR3 reads TGTGCCAGCAGCAGAGAACCAGGGAGGTGGGATATCGGCAATCAGCCCCAGCATTTT.

The CDR3 protein is CASSYSGQGSEKLFF. CDR3 sequence (DNA): TGTGCCAGCAGTTACTCAGGACAGGGGTCTGAAAAACTGTTTTTT. J is TRBJ1-4 and V is TRBV6-5; TRBD1 matches at 9 bases. Germline CDR1 and CDR2: MNHEY and SVGAGI. The CDR3 sequence is 15 residues long. The ends lost 0 bases at V and 7 bases at J; junction bases unmatched: 3.

The genes are TRBV2 and TRBJ2-5; 8 bases fit TRBD1. The closer fit of TRBJ2-7 to the DNA end suggests the J call may be wrong. The CDR3 is made up of 15 amino acids. The germline CDR1 and CDR2 sequences are SNHLY and FYNNEI. The DNA of the CDR3 is TGTGCCAGCAGCGCAACAGGGGGGATCTCCTACGAGCAGTACTTC. Protein product: CASSATGGISYEQYF.

The genes are TRBV6-6 and TRBJ1-5, with D uncertain. Trimming stripped 6 bases from V and 0 bases from J, with 9 bases between. The CDR3 sequence is 14 residues long. The germline CDR1 and CDR2 sequences are MNHNY and SVGAGI (reference sequence). The chain's CDR3 is CASRDSVSNQPQHF. The CDR3 DNA reads as TGTGCCAGCAGAGACTCAGTTAGCAATCAGCCCCAGCATTTT.

The chain couples TRBV7-9 to TRBJ2-2, with 8 bases fitting TRBD2. J gave up 4 bases and V 7 bases, and 5 bases lay outside the gene matches. The CDR3 sequence is 14 residues long. Germline V gives CDR1 SEHNR, CDR2 FQNEAQ (reference sequence). In nucleotides, the CDR3 is TGTGCCAGCACCGGCAGCGGGAGCACCGGGGAGCTGTTTTTT. This sequence encodes CASTGSGSTGELFF.

The chain couples TRBV9 to TRBJ2-5; 10 bases are shared with TRBD1. V shed 0 bases and J 2 bases; nucleotides not matched to a gene: 1. The CDR3 covers 15 residues. Germline lookup yields CDR1 SGDLS and CDR2 YYNGEE. In nucleotides, the CDR3 is TGTGCCAGCAGCGTAGAGGGACAGGGGCAAGAGACCCAGTACTTC. Translation gives CASSVEGQGQETQYF.

V gene TRBV5-1 combines with J gene TRBJ1-4, with D tentatively TRBD1 (6 bases). Trimming took 4 bases from V and 8 from J, leaving 21 bases between them. The CDR3 sequence is 16 residues long. Germline V gene data show CDR1 as SGHRS and CDR2 as YFSETQ. CDR3 bases: TGCGCCAGCAGCGCAAAGACAGGCCAAGGTGGCGAAAAACTGTTTTTT. Translation: CASSAKTGQGGEKLFF.

This chain uses TRBV6-1 with TRBJ2-7; TRBD2 matches at 9 bases. CDR3 length: 16 amino acids. J gave up 3 bases and V 2 bases, and 8 bases lay outside the gene matches. The V gene's germline CDR1 is MNHNS and CDR2 SASEGT. The chain's CDR3 is CASSESLAGTYYEQYF. Written as DNA, the CDR3 is TGTGCCAGCAGTGAAAGCCTAGCGGGGACTTACTACGAGCAGTACTTC.

The CDR3 here is CASRTEGWDTNEKLFF. The CDR3 nucleotides read TGTGCCAGTAGGACGGAGGGATGGGACACTAATGAAAAACTGTTTTTT. This chain uses TRBV19 with TRBJ1-4; D may be TRBD1 (5 bases). The CDR3 is made up of 16 amino acids. CDR1 is LNHDA, CDR2 SQIVND, per germline (reference sequence). V lost 6 bases and J 2 bases, leaving 16 bases between the germline ends.

CDR3 region: CASSQATPYSPLHF. CDR3 coding DNA: TGTGCCAGCAGCCAAGCAACTCCTTATTCACCCCTCCACTTT. This chain connects TRBV4-2 to TRBJ1-6; no reliable D call. Germline V gene data show CDR1 as LGHNA and CDR2 as YNFKEQ. Trimming pared 1 base from V and 8 bases from J, leaving 9 bases between. The CDR3 extends over 14 amino acids.

V is TRBV30 and J is TRBJ1-2, with 7 bases aligning to TRBD1. The CDR3 has 13 residues. V was pared by 3 bases and J by 7 bases, with 8 bases of the junction left unmatched. Per germline, CDR1 GTSNPN and CDR2 SVGIG (reference sequence). As DNA, the CDR3 is TGTGCCTGGAGAGGACAGGCTGTCGGTGGCTACACCTTC. Amino acid sequence: CAWRGQAVGGYTF.

The chain recombines TRBV6-8 with TRBJ1-5, with TRBD1 matching over 7 bases. Per the germline V gene, CDR1 is MNHGY and CDR2 is SAAAGT. The V and J ends lost 2 bases and 6 bases, in that order; junction bases with no gene match: 4. The CDR3 has 14 residues. CDR3 sequence: CASSYTGDGQPQHF. CDR3 in DNA: TGTGCCAGCAGTTACACAGGGGATGGTCAGCCCCAGCATTTT.

The chain carries TRBV19 and TRBJ2-1, with 8 bases lining up with TRBD2. Germline V gene sequence: CDR1 LNHDA, CDR2 SQIVND (reference sequence). Losses at the gene ends were 10 bases for V and 4 bases for J; bases not matched to a gene: 12. This CDR3 region has 15 residues. This CDR3 is CATDRTGGHYNEQFF. CDR3 sequence (DNA): TGTGCCACTGACCGAACGGGAGGGCATTACAATGAGCAGTTCTTC.

The rearrangement links TRBV5-1 to TRBJ1-4; D might be TRBD1 (5 bases). The CDR3 covers 16 residues. Germline CDR1 is SGHRS and CDR2 is YFSETQ. Trimming removed 7 bases at V and 6 bases at J, with 22 bases between. CDR3 loop: CASSGQGTPGDEKLFF. In DNA form, the CDR3 reads TGCGCCAGCTCCGGGCAAGGGACGCCGGGGGATGAAAAACTGTTTTTT. Filled out from reference TRBV5-1 and TRBJ1-4, the complete variable domain reads KAGVTQTPRYLIKTRGQQVTLSCSPISGHRSVSWYQQTPGQGLQFLFEYFSETQRNKGNFPGRFSGRQFSNSRSEMNVSTLELGDSALYLCASSGQGTPGDEKLFFGSGTQLSVL.

The V call is TRBV9, the J call TRBJ1-1; TRBD1 agrees at 10 bases. The CDR3 is made up of 14 amino acids. V lost 2 bases to trimming and J lost 9 bases; unmatched junction nucleotides: 7. Looked up from germline, CDR1 is SGDLS and CDR2 is YYNGEE. The CDR3 DNA is TGTGCCAGCAGCGTGGGACAGGGGTTGGCTAAAGCTTTCTTT. It translates to CASSVGQGLAKAFF.

This rearrangement joins TRBV6-5 to TRBJ2-1; no firm D call. V was pared by 0 bases and J by 9 bases, with 9 bases between. Germline V gene sequence: CDR1 MNHEY, CDR2 SVGAGI. The CDR3 is 13 residues long. The CDR3 DNA is TGTGCCAGCAGTTACTCGATGGTAGCTGAGCAGTTCTTC. Its protein is CASSYSMVAEQFF.

This chain joins TRBV7-9 and TRBJ1-5; 7 nucleotides agree with TRBD1. V shed 3 bases and J 6 bases; nucleotides not matched to a gene: 8. In germline, CDR1 is SEHNR, CDR2 FQNEAQ (reference sequence). The CDR3 is made up of 15 amino acids. DNA for the CDR3: TGTGCCAGCAGCTTGCAAGGGGGCCAGGTTCAGCCCCAGCATTTT. Amino acids: CASSLQGGQVQPQHF.

V is TRBV2 and J is TRBJ2-2, with 10 bases fitting TRBD2. With V trimmed by 8 bases and J by 2 bases, 5 bases remained unmatched. The germline V gene encodes CDR1 SNHLY and CDR2 FYNNEI. The CDR3 runs to 15 residues. This CDR3 reads CASPRTSGNTGELFF. Written as DNA, the CDR3 is TGTGCCAGCCCTAGGACTAGCGGTAACACCGGGGAGCTGTTTTTT.

CDR3 in DNA: TGTGCCATCAGTGAGAAGGGGGAGGGTGAAGCTTTCTTT. This gives the protein CAISEKGEGEAFF. The chain has TRBV10-3 and TRBJ1-1, with a possible D match to TRBD1 (6 bases). The germline V gene encodes CDR1 ENHRY and CDR2 SYGVKD. CDR3 length: 13 residues. V lost 2 bases and J 7 bases, leaving 11 bases between the germline ends.

The rearrangement uses TRBV4-1 and TRBJ2-5; tentative D call: TRBD1 (5 bases). V was shortened by 4 bases and J by 5 bases, with 23 bases between the two germline ends. The CDR3 is 17 amino acids. The germline V gene encodes CDR1 MGHRA and CDR2 YSYEKL. The CDR3 DNA sequence: TGCGCCAGCAGCCGCAGTCGCAGGGAATCGATCGGGGAGACCCAGTACTTC. The encoded protein is CASSRSRRESIGETQYF.

The gene calls are TRBV2 and TRBJ1-3; D is possibly TRBD1 (5 bases). The CDR3 is 18 residues long. With 3 bases removed from V and 0 bases from J, the gap between germline ends came to 18 bases. Germline V gene sequence: CDR1 SNHLY, CDR2 FYNNEI. DNA for the CDR3: TGTGCCAGCAGTGATCCCTTGGGGCAGGGATACTCTGGAAACACCATATATTTT. The encoded protein is CASSDPLGQGYSGNTIYF.

The rearrangement joins TRBV11-2 to TRBJ2-3, with D perhaps TRBD1 (6 bases). Trimming stripped 0 bases from V and 2 bases from J, with 15 bases between. Germline CDR1 reads SGHAT; CDR2 reads FQNNGV. The CDR3 extends over 17 amino acids. The CDR3 region is CASSLDRGRGYTDTQYF. CDR3 coding DNA: TGTGCCAGCAGCTTAGATCGTGGCAGGGGATACACAGATACGCAGTATTTT.